Only a few counts were recorded for the clone carrying this TCR beta chain. This sample is drawn from a study of cytomegalovirus exposure and HLA in healthy donors. Use of 60 Vbeta and 13 Jbeta primers characterized the PCR. Profiled with immunoSEQ multiplex PCR; TCRdb holds only in-frame clones, not every one. The repertoire holds approximately 100,000 clones, with roughly 69% as singletons. This receptor was identified in a human donor in good health. The material sequenced was PBMCs.

The CDR3 region has the DNA TGTGCCAGCAGTGAAGGGGGCGCGTATCAGCCCCAGCATTTT. This codes for CASSEGGAYQPQHF. The rearrangement links TRBV6-1 to TRBJ1-5; D perhaps matches TRBD1 (5 bases). Germline lookup yields CDR1 MNHNS and CDR2 SASEGT. The CDR3 spans 14 residues. V lost 1 base, J lost 5 bases, and 9 bases lay in between.